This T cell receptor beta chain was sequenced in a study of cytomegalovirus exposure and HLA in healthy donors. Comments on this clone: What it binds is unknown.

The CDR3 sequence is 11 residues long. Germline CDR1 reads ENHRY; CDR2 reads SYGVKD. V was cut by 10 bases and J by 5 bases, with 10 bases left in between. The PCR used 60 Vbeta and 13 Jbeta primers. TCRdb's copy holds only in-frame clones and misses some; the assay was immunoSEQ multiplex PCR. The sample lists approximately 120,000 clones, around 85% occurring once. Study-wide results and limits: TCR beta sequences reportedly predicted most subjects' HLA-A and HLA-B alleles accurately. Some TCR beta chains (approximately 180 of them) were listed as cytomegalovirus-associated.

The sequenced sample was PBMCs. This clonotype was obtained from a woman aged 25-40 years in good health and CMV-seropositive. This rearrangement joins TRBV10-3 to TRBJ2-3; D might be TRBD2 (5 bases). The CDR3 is CANGLGDTQYF. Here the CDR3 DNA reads TGTGCCAACGGACTGGGAGATACGCAGTATTTT.